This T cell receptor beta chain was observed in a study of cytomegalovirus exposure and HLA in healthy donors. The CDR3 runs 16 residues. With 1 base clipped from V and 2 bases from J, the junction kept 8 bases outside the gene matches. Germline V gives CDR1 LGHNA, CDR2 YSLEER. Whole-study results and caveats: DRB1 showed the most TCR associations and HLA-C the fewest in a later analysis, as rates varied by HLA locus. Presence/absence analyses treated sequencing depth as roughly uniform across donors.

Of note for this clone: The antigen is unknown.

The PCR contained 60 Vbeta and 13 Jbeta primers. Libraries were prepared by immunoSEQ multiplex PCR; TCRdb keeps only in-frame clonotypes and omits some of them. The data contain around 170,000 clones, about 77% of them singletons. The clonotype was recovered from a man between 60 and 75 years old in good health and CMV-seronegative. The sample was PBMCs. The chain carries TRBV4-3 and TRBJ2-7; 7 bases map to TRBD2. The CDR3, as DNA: TGCGCCAGCAGCCAAGGGGCGGGAGCTCTGGCCTACGAGCAGTACTTC. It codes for CASSQGAGALAYEQYF.